The clone carrying this T cell receptor beta chain has just a few counts. The data are from a study of identical twins. TCRdb redid the calling of the 5' RACE reads with MiXCR, one entry per CDR3 protein. This sample has around 530,000 distinct CDR3 sequences, with roughly 15% found just once. There are 16 residues in the CDR3. Germline CDR1 MGHRA, CDR2 YSYEKL. With V trimmed by 0 bases and J by 6 bases, 6 bases remained unmatched. These data also formed part of another study, on yellow fever vaccine responses in identical twins.

The specimen was CD4+ T cells sorted from blood. The chain combines TRBV4-1 with TRBJ2-2; 8 bases agree with TRBD1. The sequence derives from a woman aged 18 to 35 in good health. The CDR3 is CASSQDWTGSAGELFF. The CDR3 DNA reads as TGCGCCAGCAGCCAAGATTGGACAGGGTCGGCCGGGGAGCTGTTTTTT.